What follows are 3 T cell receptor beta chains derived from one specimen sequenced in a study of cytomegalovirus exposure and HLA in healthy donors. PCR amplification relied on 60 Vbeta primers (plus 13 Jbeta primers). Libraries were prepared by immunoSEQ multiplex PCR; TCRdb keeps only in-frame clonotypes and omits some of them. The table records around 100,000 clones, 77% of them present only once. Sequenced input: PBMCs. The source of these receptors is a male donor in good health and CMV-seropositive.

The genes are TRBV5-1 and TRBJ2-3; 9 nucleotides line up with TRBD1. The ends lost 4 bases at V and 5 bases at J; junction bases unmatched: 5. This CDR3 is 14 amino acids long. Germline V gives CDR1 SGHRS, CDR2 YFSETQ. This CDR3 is CASSPDRGRDTQYF. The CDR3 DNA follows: TGCGCCAGCAGCCCGGACAGGGGAAGAGATACGCAGTATTTT. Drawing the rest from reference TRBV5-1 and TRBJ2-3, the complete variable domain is KAGVTQTPRYLIKTRGQQVTLSCSPISGHRSVSWYQQTPGQGLQFLFEYFSETQRNKGNFPGRFSGRQFSNSRSEMNVSTLELGDSALYLCASSPDRGRDTQYFGPGTRLTVL.

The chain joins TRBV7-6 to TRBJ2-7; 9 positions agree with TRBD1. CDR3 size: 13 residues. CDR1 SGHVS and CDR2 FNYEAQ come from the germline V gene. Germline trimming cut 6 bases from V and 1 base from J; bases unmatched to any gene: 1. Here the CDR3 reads CASRGQGSYEQYF. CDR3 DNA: TGTGCCAGCAGGGGACAGGGATCCTACGAGCAGTACTTC. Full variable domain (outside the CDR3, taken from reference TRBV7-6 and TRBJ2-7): GAGVSQSPRYKVTKRGQDVALRCDPISGHVSLYWYRQALGQGPEFLTYFNYEAQQDKSGLPNDRFSAERPEGSISTLTIQRTEQRDSAMYRCASRGQGSYEQYFGPGTRLTVT.

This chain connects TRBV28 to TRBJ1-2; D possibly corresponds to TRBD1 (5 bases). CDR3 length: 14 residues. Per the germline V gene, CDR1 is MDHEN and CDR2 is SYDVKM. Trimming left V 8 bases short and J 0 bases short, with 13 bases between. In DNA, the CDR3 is TGTGCCAGCGGCCCGTTAGGGGCTAACTATGGCTACACCTTC. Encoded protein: CASGPLGANYGYTF.